This T cell receptor beta chain was sequenced for a study of memory CD4+ T cells and cytomegalovirus serostatus. TCRdb's copy holds only in-frame clones and misses some; the assay was immunoSEQ multiplex PCR. The table has around 50,000 clones, just under 80% seen once. On this clone: Its antigen is still unknown.

Single viable CD3+CD4+CD8-CD45RO+ cells were sorted as the memory CD4+ T cells. Study-wide findings and caveats: A US-trained random forest predicted CMV serostatus with median AUC around 0.9.

V lost 6 bases, J lost 7 bases, and 10 bases stayed unmatched. CDR1 and CDR2 (germline): MNHNY, SVGAGI (reference sequence). The CDR3 loop spans 15 amino acids. The V gene is TRBV6-6, the J gene TRBJ1-5; 9 bases map to TRBD1. The receptor was derived from an adult in good health and CMV-seronegative. Sequenced input: memory CD4+ T cells from blood. Here the CDR3 DNA reads TGTGCCAGCAGGCCGAGAGGGGACAGGGAACAGCCCCAGCATTTT. Translating it yields CASRPRGDREQPQHF.